Sequencing of this T cell receptor (beta chain) was carried out in a study of T cell repertoires in cytomegalovirus infection. Study information: Indications came from public TCR beta signatures; they pointed to CMV infection and to a matching HLA type. Study results and caveats: People with CMV and the relevant HLA were identified by cumulative public TCR beta family frequency. Clonotype analysis showed dominance of the ex vivo response by HLA-C-restricted CMV-specific TCR beta clonotypes.

The CDR3 has 16 residues. Trimming cost V 3 bases and J 7 bases; bases outside gene matches: 15. Germline assignment: CDR1 DFQATT and CDR2 SNEGSKA (reference sequence). In TCRdb, the reads were re-called with MiXCR into one record per CDR3 protein. The table includes approximately 550,000 distinct CDR3 sequences, 15% to 20% detected once. This clonotype appeared a few times. The antigen remains undetermined. The origin of this receptor is a human donor in good health (CMV status not recorded). Some clones in this sample may be carry-over from other donors' samples. Material: CD8+ T cells from PBMCs. The chain combines TRBV20-1 with TRBJ1-2, with TRBD1 matching over 9 bases. Here the CDR3 DNA reads TGCAGTGCTAGGAGTCGGACCGGGACAGGGTCGGCTGGCTACACCTTC. Protein sequence: CSARSRTGTGSAGYTF.